Following are 5 T cell receptor beta chains from one sample sequenced in a study of beta chain features in type 1 diabetes. Expressed TCRB transcripts were sequenced because the entire RNA isolate underwent reverse transcription. Data came from immunoSEQ multiplex PCR; TCRdb stores just in-frame clones and leaves some out. Of hundreds of thousands of clones in the sample, roughly a sixth were seen once. What was sequenced was naive CD4+ T cells from blood. All receptors derive from a young man in good health.

In its sample, this clone was seen a few times. This chain links TRBV28 with TRBJ2-3, with 7 bases aligning to TRBD1. Germline V lookup: CDR1 MDHEN, CDR2 SYDVKM. The V gene end was trimmed by 3 bases and the J gene end by 1 base; junction bases not matched to a gene: 4. The CDR3 has 15 residues. The CDR3: CASSFRQGGTDTQYF. In DNA form, the CDR3 reads TGTGCCAGCAGTTTCCGACAGGGAGGCACAGATACGCAGTATTTT.

The chain combines TRBV7-3 with TRBJ2-1; 7 nucleotides line up with TRBD1. This CDR3 is built from 15 residues. Trimming took 3 bases from V and 4 from J; bases not matched to a gene: 6. Germline V lookup: CDR1 SGHTA, CDR2 FQGTGA. The CDR3 region is CASSFSGQIYNEQFF. As DNA, the CDR3 is TGTGCCAGCAGCTTTTCGGGACAGATATACAATGAGCAGTTCTTC. Based on the CDR3 plus reference TRBV7-3 and TRBJ2-1, the full variable domain is GAGVSQTPSNKVTEKGKYVELRCDPISGHTALYWYRQSLGQGPEFLIYFQGTGAADDSGLPNDRFFAVRPEGSVSTLKIQRTERGDSAVYLCASSFSGQIYNEQFFGPGTRLTVL.

In its sample, this clone was seen a few times. This chain joins TRBV25-1 and TRBJ2-7; D remains unclear. The CDR3 is made up of 11 amino acids. V was trimmed by 2 bases and J by 7 bases, leaving 6 bases between them. Germline-derived CDR1 and CDR2 are MGHDK and SYGVNS. The CDR3 sequence: CASSEEREQYF. Here the CDR3 DNA reads TGTGCCAGCAGTGAAGAGAGAGAGCAGTACTTC.

The chain links TRBV18 to TRBJ2-7; 7 positions match TRBD2. Germline trimming cut 6 bases from V and 6 bases from J; bases unmatched to any gene: 17. The CDR3 spans 16 residues. CDR1 and CDR2 from the germline V gene are KGHSH and LQKENI. The CDR3 sequence: CASSDQGGINGVEQYF. In nucleotides, the CDR3 is TGTGCCAGCTCCGACCAGGGAGGGATCAACGGGGTCGAGCAGTACTTC.

This clone was seen a few times. The V gene is TRBV2, the J gene TRBJ2-1; 11 nucleotides agree with TRBD1. With 5 bases clipped from V and 6 bases from J, the junction kept 6 bases outside the gene matches. CDR1 and CDR2 from the germline V gene are SNHLY and FYNNEI. This CDR3 is 15 amino acids long. CDR3 DNA sequence: TGTGCCAGCAGTCTGGACAGGGGGCATGGCAATGAGCAGTTCTTC. Encoded protein: CASSLDRGHGNEQFF.